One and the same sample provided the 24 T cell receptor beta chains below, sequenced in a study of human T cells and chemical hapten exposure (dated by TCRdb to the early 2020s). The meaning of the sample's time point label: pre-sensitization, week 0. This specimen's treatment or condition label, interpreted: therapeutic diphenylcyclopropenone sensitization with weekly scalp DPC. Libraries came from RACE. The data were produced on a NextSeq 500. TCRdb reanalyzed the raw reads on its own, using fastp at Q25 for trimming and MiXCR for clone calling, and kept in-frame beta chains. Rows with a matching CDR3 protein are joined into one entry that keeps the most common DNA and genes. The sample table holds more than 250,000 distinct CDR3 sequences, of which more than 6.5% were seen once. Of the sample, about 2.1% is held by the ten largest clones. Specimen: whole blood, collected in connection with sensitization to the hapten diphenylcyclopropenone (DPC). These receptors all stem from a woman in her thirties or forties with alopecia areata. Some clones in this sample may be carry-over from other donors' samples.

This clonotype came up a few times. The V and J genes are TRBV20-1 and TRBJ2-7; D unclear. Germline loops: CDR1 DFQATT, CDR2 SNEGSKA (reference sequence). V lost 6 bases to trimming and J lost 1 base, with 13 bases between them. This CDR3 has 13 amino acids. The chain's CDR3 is CSAPGLSSYEQYF. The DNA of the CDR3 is TGCAGTGCCCCGGGCCTTTCGTCCTACGAGCAGTACTTC.

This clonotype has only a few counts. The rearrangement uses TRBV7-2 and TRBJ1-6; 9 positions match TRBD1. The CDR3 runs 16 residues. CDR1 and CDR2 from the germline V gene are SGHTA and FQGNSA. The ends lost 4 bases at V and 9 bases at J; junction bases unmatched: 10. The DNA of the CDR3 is TGTGCCAGCAGCTCAGGACAGGGGTTTAATTTTTCACCCCTCCACTTT. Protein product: CASSSGQGFNFSPLHF.

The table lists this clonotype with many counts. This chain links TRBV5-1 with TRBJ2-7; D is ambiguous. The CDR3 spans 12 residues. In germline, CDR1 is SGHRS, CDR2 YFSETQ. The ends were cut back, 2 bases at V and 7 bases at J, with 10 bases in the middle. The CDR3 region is CASSFVEGEQYF. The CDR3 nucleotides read TGCGCCAGCAGCTTTGTAGAAGGTGAGCAGTACTTC.

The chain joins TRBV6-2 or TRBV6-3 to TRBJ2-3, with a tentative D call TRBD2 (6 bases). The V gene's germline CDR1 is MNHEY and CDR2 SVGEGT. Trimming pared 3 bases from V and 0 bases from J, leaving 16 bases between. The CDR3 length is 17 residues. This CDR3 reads CASSYFDQRASTDTQYF. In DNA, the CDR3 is TGTGCCAGCAGTTATTTCGACCAGCGGGCCAGCACAGATACGCAGTATTTT.

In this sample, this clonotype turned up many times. The DNA of the CDR3 is TGTGGCACAAGCGGGGCGCTTGATGAAAAACTGTTTTTT. This sequence encodes CGTSGALDEKLFF. This chain uses TRBV7-9 with TRBJ1-4; D may be TRBD1 (5 bases). The CDR3 has 13 residues. Germline values: CDR1 SEHNR, CDR2 FQNEAQ (reference sequence).

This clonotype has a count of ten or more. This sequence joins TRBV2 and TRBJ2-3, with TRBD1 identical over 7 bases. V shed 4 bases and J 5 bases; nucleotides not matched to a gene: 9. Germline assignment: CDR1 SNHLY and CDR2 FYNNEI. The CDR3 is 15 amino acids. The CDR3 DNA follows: TGTGCCAGCAGTGGAGCGACAGGGATCGGAGATACGCAGTATTTT. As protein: CASSGATGIGDTQYF. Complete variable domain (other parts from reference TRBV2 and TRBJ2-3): EPEVTQTPSHQVTQMGQEVILRCVPISNHLYFYWYRQILGQKVEFLVSFYNNEISEKSEIFDDQFSVERPDGSNFTLKIRSTKLEDSAMYFCASSGATGIGDTQYFGPGTRLTVL.

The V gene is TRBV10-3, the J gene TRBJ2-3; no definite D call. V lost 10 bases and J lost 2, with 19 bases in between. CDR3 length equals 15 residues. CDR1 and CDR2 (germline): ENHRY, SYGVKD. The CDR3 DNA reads TGTGCCACAATGGGAAGGGCCGACTTCACAGATACGCAGTATTTT. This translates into CATMGRADFTDTQYF.

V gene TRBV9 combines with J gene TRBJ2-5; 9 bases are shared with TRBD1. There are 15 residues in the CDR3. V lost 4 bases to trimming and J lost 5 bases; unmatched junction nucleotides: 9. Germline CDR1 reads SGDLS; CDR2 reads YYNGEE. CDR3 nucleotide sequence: TGTGCCAGCAGCCCTCCCGCCGGGACAGGGGAGACCCAGTACTTC. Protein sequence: CASSPPAGTGETQYF.

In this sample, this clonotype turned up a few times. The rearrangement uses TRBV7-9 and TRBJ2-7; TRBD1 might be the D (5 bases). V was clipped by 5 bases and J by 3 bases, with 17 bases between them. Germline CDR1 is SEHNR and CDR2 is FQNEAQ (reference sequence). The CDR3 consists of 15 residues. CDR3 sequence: CASSPIRGQFYEQYF. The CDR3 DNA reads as TGTGCCAGCAGCCCGATAAGGGGTCAATTCTACGAGCAGTACTTC.

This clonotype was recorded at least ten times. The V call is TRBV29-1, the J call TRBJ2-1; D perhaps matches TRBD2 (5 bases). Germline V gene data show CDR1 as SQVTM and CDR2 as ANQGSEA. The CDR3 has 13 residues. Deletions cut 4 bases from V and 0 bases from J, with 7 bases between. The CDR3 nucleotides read TGCAGCGTTGTTGGGAGCTCCTACAATGAGCAGTTCTTC. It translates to CSVVGSSYNEQFF.

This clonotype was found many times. The CDR3 DNA reads TGTGCCAGCAGCCAAGAGGTAGGGCAGCCCCAGCATTTT. Its translation is CASSQEVGQPQHF. This chain links TRBV4-2 with TRBJ1-5; D is ambiguous. Germline lookup yields CDR1 LGHNA and CDR2 YNFKEQ. V shed 0 bases and J shed 7 bases, with 7 bases lying between them. The CDR3 length is 13 residues.

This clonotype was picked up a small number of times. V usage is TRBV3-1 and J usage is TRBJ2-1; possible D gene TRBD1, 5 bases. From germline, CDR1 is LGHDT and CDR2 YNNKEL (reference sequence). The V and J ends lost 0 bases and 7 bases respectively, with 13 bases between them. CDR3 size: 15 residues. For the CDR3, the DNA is TGTGCCAGCAGCCAAGACAGGGAAAAGAGGAATGAGCAGTTCTTC. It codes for CASSQDREKRNEQFF.

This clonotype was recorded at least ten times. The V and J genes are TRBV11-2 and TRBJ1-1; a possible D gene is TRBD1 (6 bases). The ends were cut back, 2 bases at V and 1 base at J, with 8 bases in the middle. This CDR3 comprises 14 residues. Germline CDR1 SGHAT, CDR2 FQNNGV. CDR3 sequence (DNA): TGTGCCAGCAGCTTACAGGGGTCGAACACTGAAGCTTTCTTT. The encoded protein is CASSLQGSNTEAFF.

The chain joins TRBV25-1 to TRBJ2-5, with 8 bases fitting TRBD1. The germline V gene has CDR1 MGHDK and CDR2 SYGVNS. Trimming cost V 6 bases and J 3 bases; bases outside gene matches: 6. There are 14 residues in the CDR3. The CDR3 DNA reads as TGTGCCAGCAGCCCGAGGACAGGGAAAGAGACCCAGTACTTC. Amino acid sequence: CASSPRTGKETQYF.

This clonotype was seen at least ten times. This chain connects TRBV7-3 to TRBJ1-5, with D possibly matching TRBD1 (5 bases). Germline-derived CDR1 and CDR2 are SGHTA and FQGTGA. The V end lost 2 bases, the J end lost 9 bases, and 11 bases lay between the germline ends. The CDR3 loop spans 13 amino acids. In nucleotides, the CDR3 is TGTGCCAGCAGCTTACACCCTGGGGGGCCCCAGCATTTT. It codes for CASSLHPGGPQHF.

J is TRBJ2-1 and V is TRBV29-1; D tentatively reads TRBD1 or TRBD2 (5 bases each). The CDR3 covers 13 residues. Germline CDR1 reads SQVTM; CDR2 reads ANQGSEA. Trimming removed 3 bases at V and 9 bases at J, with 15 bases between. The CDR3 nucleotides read TGCAGCGTTGACCCGGGACGACTGGGTGAGCAGTTCTTC. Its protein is CSVDPGRLGEQFF.

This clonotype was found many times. CDR3 nucleotide sequence: TGCGCCAGCAGCTTGGGAACGGGGGCTGCCGGCTACACCTTC. Its protein product is CASSLGTGAAGYTF. The gene calls are TRBV5-1 and TRBJ1-2, with D possibly TRBD1 on 6 matching bases. CDR3 length equals 14 residues. Germline CDR1 SGHRS, CDR2 YFSETQ. Trimming stripped 0 bases from V and 8 bases from J, with 14 bases between.

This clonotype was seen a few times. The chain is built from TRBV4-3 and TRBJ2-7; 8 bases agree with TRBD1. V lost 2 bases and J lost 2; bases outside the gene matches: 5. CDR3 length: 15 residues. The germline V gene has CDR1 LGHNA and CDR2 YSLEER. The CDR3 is CASSQFSGGTYEQYF. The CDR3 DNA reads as TGCGCCAGCAGCCAATTTTCAGGGGGCACCTACGAGCAGTACTTC.

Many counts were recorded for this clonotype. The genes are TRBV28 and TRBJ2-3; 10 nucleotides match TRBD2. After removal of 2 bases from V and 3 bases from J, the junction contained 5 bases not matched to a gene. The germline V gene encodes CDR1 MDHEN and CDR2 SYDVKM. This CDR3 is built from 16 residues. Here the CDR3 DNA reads TGTGCCAGCAGTTTAGCCGCTAGCGGGAGTACAGATACGCAGTATTTT. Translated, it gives CASSLAASGSTDTQYF. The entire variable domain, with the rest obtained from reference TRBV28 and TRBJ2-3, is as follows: DVKVTQSSRYLVKRTGEKVFLECVQDMDHENMFWYRQDPGLGLRLIYFSYDVKMKEKGDIPEGYSVSREKKERFSLILESASTNQTSMYLCASSLAASGSTDTQYFGPGTRLTVL.

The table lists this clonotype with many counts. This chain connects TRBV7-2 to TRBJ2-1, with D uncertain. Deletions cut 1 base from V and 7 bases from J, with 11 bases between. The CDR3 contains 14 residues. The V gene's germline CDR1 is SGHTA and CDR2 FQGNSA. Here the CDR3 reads CASSLDPWANEQFF. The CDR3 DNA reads TGTGCCAGCAGCTTAGATCCTTGGGCGAATGAGCAGTTCTTC. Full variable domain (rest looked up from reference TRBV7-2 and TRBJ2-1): GAGVSQSPSNKVTEKGKDVELRCDPISGHTALYWYRQSLGQGLEFLIYFQGNSAPDKSGLPSDRFSAERTGGSVSTLTIQRTQQEDSAVYLCASSLDPWANEQFFGPGTRLTVL.

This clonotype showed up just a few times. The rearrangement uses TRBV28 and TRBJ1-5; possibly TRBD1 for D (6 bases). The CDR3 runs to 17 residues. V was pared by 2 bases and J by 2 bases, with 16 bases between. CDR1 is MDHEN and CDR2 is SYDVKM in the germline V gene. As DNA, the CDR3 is TGTGCCAGCAGTTTAATTTCCGGGGGCGATCGCAATCAGCCCCAGCATTTT. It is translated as CASSLISGGDRNQPQHF.

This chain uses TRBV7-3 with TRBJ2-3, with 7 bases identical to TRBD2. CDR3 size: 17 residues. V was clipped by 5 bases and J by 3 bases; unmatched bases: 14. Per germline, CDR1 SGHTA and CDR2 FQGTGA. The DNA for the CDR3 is TGTGCCAGCAGCCCCCATGCCCGGGGGGTATCAACAGATACGCAGTATTTT. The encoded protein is CASSPHARGVSTDTQYF.

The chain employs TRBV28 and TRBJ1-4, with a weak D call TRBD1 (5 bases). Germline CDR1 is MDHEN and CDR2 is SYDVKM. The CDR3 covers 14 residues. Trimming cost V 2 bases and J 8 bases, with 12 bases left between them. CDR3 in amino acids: CASSLAGAREKLFF. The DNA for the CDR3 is TGTGCCAGCAGTTTAGCCGGGGCTCGGGAAAAACTGTTTTTT.

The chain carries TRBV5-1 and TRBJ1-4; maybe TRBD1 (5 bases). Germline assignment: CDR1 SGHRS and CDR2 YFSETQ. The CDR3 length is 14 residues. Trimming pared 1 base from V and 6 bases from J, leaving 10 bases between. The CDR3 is CASSLRGRDEKLFF. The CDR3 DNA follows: TGCGCCAGCAGCTTGAGGGGTCGAGATGAAAAACTGTTTTTT.